The 8 T cell receptor beta chains below come from one sample, sequenced in a study of OX40 agonist ivuxolimab in advanced cancers. Repertoires were generated with immunoSEQ multiplex PCR, while TCRdb's copy carries only in-frame clones and drops some. In the table there are more than 85,000 clones, 90% of which are singletons. The starting material was CD4+ or CD8+ T cells sorted from blood, obtained in a trial of the OX40 agonist ivuxolimab. The receptors originated from an adult with an advanced solid tumor such as melanoma, head and neck, liver or kidney cancer.

The rearrangement links TRBV7-2 to TRBJ1-2, with D possibly matching TRBD1 (5 bases). The germline V gene has CDR1 SGHTA and CDR2 FQGNSA. The CDR3 loop spans 15 amino acids. Trimming took 1 base from V and 4 from J, leaving 13 bases between them. This CDR3 is CASSLDSGQGYGYTF. The CDR3 nucleotides are TGTGCCAGCAGCTTAGACTCAGGGCAGGGCTATGGCTACACCTTC. The whole variable domain, filled in from reference TRBV7-2 and TRBJ1-2, reads GAGVSQSPSNKVTEKGKDVELRCDPISGHTALYWYRQSLGQGLEFLIYFQGNSAPDKSGLPSDRFSAERTGGSVSTLTIQRTQQEDSAVYLCASSLDSGQGYGYTFGSGTRLTVV.

On this clone: At one end the junction does not follow the germline gene, possibly because of a read error. The CDR3 nucleotides read TGTGCTAGCAGCTTAGTTTTGAACACCGGGGAGCTGTTTTTT. Translation gives CASSLVLNTGELFF. The chain has TRBV7-7 and TRBJ2-2; D gene unclear. CDR3 length: 14 amino acids. Per germline, CDR1 SSHAT and CDR2 FNYEAQ (reference sequence).

The V and J genes are TRBV6-1 and TRBJ2-3; either TRBD1 or TRBD2 may supply D (5 bases each). Germline V gives CDR1 MNHNS, CDR2 SASEGT. Trimming removed 5 bases from V and 8 bases from J, with 14 bases in between. CDR3 size: 13 residues. CDR3 in amino acids: CASSPETGTTQYF. Written as DNA, the CDR3 is TGTGCCAGCAGTCCGGAGACCGGGACTACGCAGTATTTT.

This clone was seen a single time. This rearrangement joins TRBV7-9 to TRBJ1-6; 10 bases agree with TRBD1. The CDR3 is 15 residues long. V dropped 3 bases and J dropped 9; count of bases not matched to a gene: 5. The germline CDR1 and CDR2 sequences are SEHNR and FQNEAQ (reference sequence). The CDR3: CASSLGTGEGSPLHF. The CDR3 DNA is TGTGCCAGCAGCTTGGGGACAGGGGAGGGTTCACCCCTCCACTTT.

Only a few counts were recorded for this clone. V gene TRBV11-2 combines with J gene TRBJ2-2, with D perhaps matching TRBD1 (6 bases). There are 15 residues in the CDR3. Between the trimmed V and J ends, which lost 5 bases and 6 bases, there was a span of 16 bases. Per the germline V gene, CDR1 is SGHAT and CDR2 is FQNNGV. The CDR3 DNA reads as TGTGCCAGCAGCGCCCTTACAGGGACGGCCGGGGAGCTGTTTTTT. Its translation is CASSALTGTAGELFF.

V usage is TRBV7-2 and J usage is TRBJ1-2; D is possibly TRBD1 (5 bases). This CDR3 has 16 residues. The germline V and J ends were trimmed by 2 bases and 4 bases, with 17 bases remaining between them. Per the germline V gene, CDR1 is SGHTA and CDR2 is FQGNSA. The CDR3 DNA follows: TGTGCCAGCAGCTTAACCTCGACAGAGGAGATCTATGGCTACACCTTC. This encodes CASSLTSTEEIYGYTF.

This chain uses TRBV5-1 with TRBJ2-5, with TRBD2 as a possible D gene (6 bases). The germline gives CDR1 SGHRS, CDR2 YFSETQ. V lost 3 bases and J 1 base, leaving 10 bases between the germline ends. This CDR3 is built from 14 residues. The DNA of the CDR3 is TGCGCCAGCAGCTCGGGGACTCGCCAAGAGACCCAGTACTTC. Translation: CASSSGTRQETQYF.

The V call is TRBV27, the J call TRBJ2-3; D gene ambiguous. The CDR3 is made up of 14 amino acids. V lost 3 bases and J lost 1, with 8 bases in between. Germline V CDR1 and CDR2: MNHEY, SMNVEV (reference sequence). The CDR3, as DNA: TGTGCCAGCAGTTTCCACCGGGGCACAGATACGCAGTATTTT. The encoded protein is CASSFHRGTDTQYF.